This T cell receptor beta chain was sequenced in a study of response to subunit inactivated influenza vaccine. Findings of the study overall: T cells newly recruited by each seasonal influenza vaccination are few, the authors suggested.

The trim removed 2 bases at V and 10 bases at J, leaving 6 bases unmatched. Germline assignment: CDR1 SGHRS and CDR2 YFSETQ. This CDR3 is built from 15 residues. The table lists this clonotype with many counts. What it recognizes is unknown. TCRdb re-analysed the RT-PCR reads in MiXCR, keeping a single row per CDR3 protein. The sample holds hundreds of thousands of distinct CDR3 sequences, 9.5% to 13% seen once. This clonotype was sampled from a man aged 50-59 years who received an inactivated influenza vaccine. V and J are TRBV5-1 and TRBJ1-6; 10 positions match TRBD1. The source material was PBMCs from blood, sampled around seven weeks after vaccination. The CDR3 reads CASSLSGTGVSPLHF. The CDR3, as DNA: TGCGCCAGCAGCTTATCCGGGACAGGGGTCTCACCCCTCCACTTT. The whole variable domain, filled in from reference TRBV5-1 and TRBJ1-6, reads KAGVTQTPRYLIKTRGQQVTLSCSPISGHRSVSWYQQTPGQGLQFLFEYFSETQRNKGNFPGRFSGRQFSNSRSEMNVSTLELGDSALYLCASSLSGTGVSPLHFGNGTRLTVT.